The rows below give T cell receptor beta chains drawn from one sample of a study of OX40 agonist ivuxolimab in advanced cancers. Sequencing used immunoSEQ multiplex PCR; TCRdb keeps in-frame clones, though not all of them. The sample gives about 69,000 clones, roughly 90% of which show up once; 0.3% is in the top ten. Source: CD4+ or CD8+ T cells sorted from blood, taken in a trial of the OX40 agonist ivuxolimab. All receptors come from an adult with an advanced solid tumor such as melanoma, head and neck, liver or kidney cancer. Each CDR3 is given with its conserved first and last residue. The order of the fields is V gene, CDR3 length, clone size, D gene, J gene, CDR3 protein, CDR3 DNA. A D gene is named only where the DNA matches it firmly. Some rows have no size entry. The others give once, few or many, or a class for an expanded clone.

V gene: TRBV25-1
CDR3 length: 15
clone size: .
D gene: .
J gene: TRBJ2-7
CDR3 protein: CASSDVFPQDQEQYF
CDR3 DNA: TGTGCCAGCAGTGACGTATTTCCTCAGGACCAAGAGCAGTACTTC

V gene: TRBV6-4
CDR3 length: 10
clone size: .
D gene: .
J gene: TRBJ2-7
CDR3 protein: CASRPNEQYF
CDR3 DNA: TGTGCCAGCAGGCCCAACGAGCAGTACTTC

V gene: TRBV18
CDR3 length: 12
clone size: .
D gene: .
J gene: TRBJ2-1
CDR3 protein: CASSRSQNEQFF
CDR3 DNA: TGTGCCAGCTCACGATCCCAGAATGAGCAGTTCTTC

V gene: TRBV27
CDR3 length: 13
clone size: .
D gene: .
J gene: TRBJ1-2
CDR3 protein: CASSFEVNYGYTF
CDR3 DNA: TGTGCCAGCAGTTTTGAGGTTAACTATGGCTACACCTTC

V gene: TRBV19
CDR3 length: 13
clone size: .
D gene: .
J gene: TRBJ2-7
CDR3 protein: CASSAGTTGEQYF
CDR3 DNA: TGTGCCAGTAGTGCGGGGACAACGGGGGAGCAGTACTTC

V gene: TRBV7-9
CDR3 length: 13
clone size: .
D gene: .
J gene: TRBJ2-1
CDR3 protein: CASSERAYNEQFF
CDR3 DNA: TGTGCCAGCAGCGAGAGGGCCTACAATGAGCAGTTCTTC

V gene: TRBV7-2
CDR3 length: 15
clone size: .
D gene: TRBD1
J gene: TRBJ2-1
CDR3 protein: CASSSTGTAFNEQFF
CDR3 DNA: TGTGCCAGCAGCTCCACGGGGACAGCCTTCAATGAGCAGTTCTTC

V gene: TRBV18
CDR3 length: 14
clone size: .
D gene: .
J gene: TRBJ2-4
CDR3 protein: CASSLNQGKNIQYF
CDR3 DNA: TGTGCCAGCTCACTAAATCAAGGAAAAAACATTCAGTACTTC

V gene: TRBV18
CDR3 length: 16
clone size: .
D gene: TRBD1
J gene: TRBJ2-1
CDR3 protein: CASSPGPGQGYNEQFF
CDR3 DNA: TGTGCCAGCTCACCAGGACCGGGACAGGGGTACAATGAGCAGTTCTTC

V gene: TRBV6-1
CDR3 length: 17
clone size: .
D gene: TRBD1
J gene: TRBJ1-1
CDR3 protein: CASSEIGSGTGSTEAFF
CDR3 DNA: TGTGCCAGCAGTGAAATAGGGTCCGGGACAGGATCCACTGAAGCTTTCTTT

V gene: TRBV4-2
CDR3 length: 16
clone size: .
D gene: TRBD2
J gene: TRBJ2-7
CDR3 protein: CASSQDASGSSYEQYF
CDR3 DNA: TGTGCCAGCAGCCAAGATGCTAGCGGGAGTTCGTACGAGCAGTACTTC

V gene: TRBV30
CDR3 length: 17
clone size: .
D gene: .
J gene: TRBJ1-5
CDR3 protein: CAWSGLSGAKGNQPQHF
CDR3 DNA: TGTGCCTGGAGTGGTCTGAGTGGGGCGAAGGGCAATCAGCCCCAGCATTTT

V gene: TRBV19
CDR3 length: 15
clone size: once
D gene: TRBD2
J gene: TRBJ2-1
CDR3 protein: CASSKLAGPVGEQFF
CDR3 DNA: TGTGCCAGTAGTAAACTAGCGGGGCCCGTTGGCGAGCAGTTCTTC

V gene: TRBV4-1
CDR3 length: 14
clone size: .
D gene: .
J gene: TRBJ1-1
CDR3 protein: CASSQGDSRAEAFF
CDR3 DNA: TGCGCCAGCAGCCAAGGGGATAGCCGGGCCGAAGCTTTCTTT

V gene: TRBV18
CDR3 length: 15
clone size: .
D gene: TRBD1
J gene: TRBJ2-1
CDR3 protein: CASSPEQGARNEQFF
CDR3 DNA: TGTGCCAGCTCACCGGAACAGGGGGCGAGGAATGAGCAGTTCTTC

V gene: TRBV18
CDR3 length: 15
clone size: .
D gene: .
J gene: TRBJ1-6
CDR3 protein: CASSPLAGESSPLHF
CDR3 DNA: TGTGCCAGCTCACCACTGGCAGGGGAATCTTCACCCCTCCACTTT

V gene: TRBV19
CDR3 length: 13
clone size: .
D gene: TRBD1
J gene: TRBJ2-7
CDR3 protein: CATSPGQAGEQYF
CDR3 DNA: TGTGCCACTTCCCCGGGACAGGCCGGCGAGCAGTACTTC

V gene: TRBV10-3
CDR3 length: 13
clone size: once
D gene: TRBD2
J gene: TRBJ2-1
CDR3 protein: CAINSGEWNEQFF
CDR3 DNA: TGTGCCATCAATAGCGGGGAGTGGAATGAGCAGTTCTTC

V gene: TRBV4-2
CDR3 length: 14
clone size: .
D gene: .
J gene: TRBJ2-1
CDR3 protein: CASSQDARSGEQFF
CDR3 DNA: TGTGCCAGCAGCCAAGATGCGCGGTCTGGTGAGCAGTTCTTC

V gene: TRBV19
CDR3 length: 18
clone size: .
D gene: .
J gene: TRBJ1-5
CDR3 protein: CASSIDTRIGRDNQPQHF
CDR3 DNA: TGTGCCAGTAGTATAGATACTAGGATCGGCCGGGACAATCAGCCCCAGCATTTT

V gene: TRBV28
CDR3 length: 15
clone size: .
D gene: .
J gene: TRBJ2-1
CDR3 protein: CASSLNLGTYNEQFF
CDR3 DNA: TGTGCCAGCAGTTTGAACCTGGGAACCTACAATGAGCAGTTCTTC

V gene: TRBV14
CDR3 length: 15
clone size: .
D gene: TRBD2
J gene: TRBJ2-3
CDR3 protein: CASSPSGRSTDTQYF
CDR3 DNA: TGTGCCAGCAGCCCTAGCGGGAGGAGCACAGATACGCAGTATTTT

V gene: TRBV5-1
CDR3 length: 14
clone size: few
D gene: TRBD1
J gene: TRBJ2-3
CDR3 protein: CASSPGQGTDTQYF
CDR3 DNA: TGCGCCAGCAGCCCGGGACAGGGGACAGATACGCAGTATTTT

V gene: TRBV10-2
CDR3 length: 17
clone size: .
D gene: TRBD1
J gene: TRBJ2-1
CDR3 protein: CASSEHRGQGGGNEQFF
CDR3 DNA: TGCGCCAGCAGTGAACACCGGGGACAGGGAGGAGGCAATGAGCAGTTCTTC

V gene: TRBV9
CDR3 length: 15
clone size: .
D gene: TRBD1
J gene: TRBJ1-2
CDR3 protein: CASSRDSWSNYGYTF
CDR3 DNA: TGTGCCAGCAGTAGGGACAGCTGGTCTAACTATGGCTACACCTTC

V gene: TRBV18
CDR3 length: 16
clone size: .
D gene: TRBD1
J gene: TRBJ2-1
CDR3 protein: CASSPPTGARYNEQFF
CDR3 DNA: TGTGCCAGCTCACCGCCGACAGGGGCCCGCTACAATGAGCAGTTCTTC

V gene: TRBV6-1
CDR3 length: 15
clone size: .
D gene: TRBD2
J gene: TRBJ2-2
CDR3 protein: CATSGGTKVTGELFF
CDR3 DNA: TGTGCCACCTCCGGGGGGACGAAGGTCACCGGGGAGCTGTTTTTT

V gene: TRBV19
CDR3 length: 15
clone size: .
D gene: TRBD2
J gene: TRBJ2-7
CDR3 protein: CASQTSGANSYEQYF
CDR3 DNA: TGTGCCAGTCAGACCAGCGGGGCGAATTCCTACGAGCAGTACTTC

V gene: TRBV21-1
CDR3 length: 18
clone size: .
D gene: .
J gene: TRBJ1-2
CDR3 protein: CASSKKWESRGINYGYTF
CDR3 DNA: TGTGCCAGCAGCAAAAAGTGGGAAAGCAGGGGGATTAACTATGGCTACACCTTC

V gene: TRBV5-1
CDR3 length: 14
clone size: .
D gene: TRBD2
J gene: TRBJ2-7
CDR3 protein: CASSSGLANYEQYF
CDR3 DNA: TGCGCCAGCAGCTCGGGACTAGCGAACTACGAGCAGTACTTC

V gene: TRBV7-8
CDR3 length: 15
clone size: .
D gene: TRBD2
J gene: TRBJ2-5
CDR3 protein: CASSLLAGGGETQYF
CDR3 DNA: TGTGCCAGCAGCCTCCTAGCGGGAGGCGGAGAGACCCAGTACTTC

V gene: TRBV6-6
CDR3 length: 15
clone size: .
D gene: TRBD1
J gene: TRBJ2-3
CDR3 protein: CASTPRDRGTDTQYF
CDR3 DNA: TGTGCCAGTACCCCCCGGGACAGAGGCACAGATACGCAGTATTTT

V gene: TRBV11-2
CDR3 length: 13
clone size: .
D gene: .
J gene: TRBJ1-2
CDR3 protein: CASSFSGQGGYTF
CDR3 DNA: TGTGCCAGCAGCTTTTCCGGTCAAGGTGGCTACACCTTC

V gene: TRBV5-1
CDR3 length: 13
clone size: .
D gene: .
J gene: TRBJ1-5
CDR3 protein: CASSLDSNQPQHF
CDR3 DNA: TGCGCCAGCAGCCTAGACAGCAATCAGCCCCAGCATTTT

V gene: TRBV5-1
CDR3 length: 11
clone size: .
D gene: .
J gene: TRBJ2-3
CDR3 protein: CASGALDTQYF
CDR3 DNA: TGCGCCAGCGGTGCGTTGGATACGCAGTATTTT

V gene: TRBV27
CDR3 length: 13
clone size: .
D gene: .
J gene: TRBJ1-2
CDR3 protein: CASGFRGNYGYTF
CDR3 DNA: TGTGCCAGCGGCTTTAGGGGTAACTATGGCTACACCTTC

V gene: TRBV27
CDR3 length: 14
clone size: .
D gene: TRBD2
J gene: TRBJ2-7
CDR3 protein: CASSRQLAGGPLYF
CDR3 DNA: TGTGCCAGCAGCCGCCAGCTAGCGGGAGGGCCACTGTACTTC

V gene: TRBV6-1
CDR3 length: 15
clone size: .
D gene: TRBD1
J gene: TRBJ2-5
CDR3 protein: CASSAGQGVLETQYF
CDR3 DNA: TGTGCCAGCAGTGCGGGACAGGGGGTTTTAGAGACCCAGTACTTC

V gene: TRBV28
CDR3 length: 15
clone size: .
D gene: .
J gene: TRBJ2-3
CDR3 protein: CASSTAGGLTDTQYF
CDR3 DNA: TGTGCCAGCAGCACGGCGGGTGGCCTCACAGATACGCAGTATTTT

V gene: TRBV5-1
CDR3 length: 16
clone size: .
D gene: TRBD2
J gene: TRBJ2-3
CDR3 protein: CASSQILAGGRDTQYF
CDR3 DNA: TGCGCCAGCAGTCAGATACTAGCGGGAGGGCGGGATACGCAGTATTTT

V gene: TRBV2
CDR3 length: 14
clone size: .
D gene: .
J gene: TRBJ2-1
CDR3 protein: CASRQSLSYNEQFF
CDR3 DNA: TGTGCCAGCCGACAGAGCCTCTCCTACAATGAGCAGTTCTTC

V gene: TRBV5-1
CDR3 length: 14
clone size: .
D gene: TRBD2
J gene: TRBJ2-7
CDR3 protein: CASSLMGGLYEQYF
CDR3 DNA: TGCGCCAGCAGTTTGATGGGAGGGCTCTACGAGCAGTACTTC

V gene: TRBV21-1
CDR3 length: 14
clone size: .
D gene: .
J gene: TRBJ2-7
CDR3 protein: CASSNIVDDYEQYF
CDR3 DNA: TGTGCCAGCAGCAACATAGTGGATGACTACGAGCAGTACTTC

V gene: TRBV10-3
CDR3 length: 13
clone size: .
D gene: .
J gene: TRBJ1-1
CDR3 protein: CAISDQSTEEAFF
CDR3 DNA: TGTGCCATCAGTGATCAGTCCACGGAGGAAGCTTTCTTT

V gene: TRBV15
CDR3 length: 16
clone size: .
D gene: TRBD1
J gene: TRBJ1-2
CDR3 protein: CATSRAGQRGGYGYTF
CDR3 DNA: TGTGCCACCAGCAGAGCGGGACAGCGTGGAGGCTATGGCTACACCTTC

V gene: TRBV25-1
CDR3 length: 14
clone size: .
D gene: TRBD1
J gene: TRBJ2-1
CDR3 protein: CASSEYRGSDEQFF
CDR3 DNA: TGTGCCAGCAGTGAATACAGGGGGAGCGATGAGCAGTTCTTC

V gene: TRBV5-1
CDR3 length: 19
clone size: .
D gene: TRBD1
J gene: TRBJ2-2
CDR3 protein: CASSVVQGKLITNTGELFF
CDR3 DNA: TGCGCCAGCAGCGTGGTACAGGGGAAGCTTATTACGAACACCGGGGAGCTGTTTTTT

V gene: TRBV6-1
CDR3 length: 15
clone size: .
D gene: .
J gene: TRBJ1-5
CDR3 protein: CASERGVSKPQPQHF
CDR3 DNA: TGTGCCAGTGAAAGGGGCGTATCAAAACCGCAGCCCCAGCATTTT

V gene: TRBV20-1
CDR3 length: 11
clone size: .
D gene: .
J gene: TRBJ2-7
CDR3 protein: CSASGRGEQYF
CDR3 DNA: TGCAGTGCTAGCGGGAGAGGCGAGCAGTACTTC

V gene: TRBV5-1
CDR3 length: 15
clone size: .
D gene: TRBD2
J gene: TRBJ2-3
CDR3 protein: CASRRLAGATDTQYF
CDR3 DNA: TGCGCCAGCAGGAGACTAGCGGGAGCTACAGATACGCAGTATTTT

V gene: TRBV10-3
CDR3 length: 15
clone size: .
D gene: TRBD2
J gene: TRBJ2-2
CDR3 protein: CAITPGGPNTGELFF
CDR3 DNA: TGTGCCATCACCCCGGGAGGGCCGAACACCGGGGAGCTGTTTTTT

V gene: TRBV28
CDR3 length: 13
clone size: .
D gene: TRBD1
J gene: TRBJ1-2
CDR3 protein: CASRPTGRDGYTF
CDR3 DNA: TGTGCCAGCAGACCGACAGGGAGGGATGGCTACACCTTC

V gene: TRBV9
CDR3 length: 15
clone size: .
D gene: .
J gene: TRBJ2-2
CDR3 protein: CASSVGTANTGELFF
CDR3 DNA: TGTGCCAGCAGCGTCGGGACGGCGAACACCGGGGAGCTGTTTTTT

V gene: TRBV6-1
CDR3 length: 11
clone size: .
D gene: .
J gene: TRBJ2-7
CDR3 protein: CASGATWEQYF
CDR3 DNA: TGTGCCAGCGGGGCCACCTGGGAGCAGTACTTC

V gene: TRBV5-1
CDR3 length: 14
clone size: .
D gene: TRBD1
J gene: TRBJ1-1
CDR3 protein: CASSTGTGNTEAFF
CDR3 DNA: TGCGCCAGCAGCACAGGGACAGGGAACACTGAAGCTTTCTTT

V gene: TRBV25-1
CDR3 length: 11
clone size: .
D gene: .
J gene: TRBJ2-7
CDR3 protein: CATLGLYEQYF
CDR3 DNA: TGTGCCACCCTCGGACTTTACGAGCAGTACTTC